These 14 T cell receptor beta chains share one sample of origin, sequenced in a study of identical twins. From the 5' RACE reads, TCRdb called clonotypes with MiXCR, one entry per CDR3 protein. The sample records more than 400,000 distinct CDR3 sequences, around 15% being singletons. These data were also reused for a study on yellow fever vaccine responses in identical twins.

Sequenced sample: CD4+ T cells sorted from blood. The receptors originated from a woman under 30 in good health.

The chain employs TRBV2 and TRBJ2-1; 7 bases align to TRBD2. Trimming at V came to 7 bases and at J to 3 bases, leaving 12 bases not matched to a gene. Germline loops: CDR1 SNHLY, CDR2 FYNNEI. The CDR3 sequence is 16 residues long. The CDR3 here is CASKTGLAAHYNEQFF. The CDR3 bases are TGTGCCAGCAAAACGGGTCTAGCGGCACACTACAATGAGCAGTTCTTC.

This clonotype was seen at least ten times. The gene calls are TRBV20-1 and TRBJ2-1; D remains ambiguous. Germline V gene data show CDR1 as DFQATT and CDR2 as SNEGSKA (reference sequence). Trimming took 3 bases from V and 0 from J, leaving 3 bases between them. This CDR3 is built from 12 residues. The CDR3, as DNA: TGCAGTGCTAGCAGCTCCTACAATGAGCAGTTCTTC. Translating gives CSASSSYNEQFF.

V usage is TRBV7-9 and J usage is TRBJ1-4, with D maybe TRBD1 (6 bases). Trimming shortened V by 5 bases and J by 7 bases, and 17 bases separated the two germline ends. Germline lookup yields CDR1 SEHNR and CDR2 FQNEAQ (reference sequence). The CDR3 loop spans 15 amino acids. This chain's CDR3 is CASSRVGGEFEKLFF. The CDR3 bases are TGTGCCAGCAGCCGCGTGGGGGGCGAGTTTGAAAAACTGTTTTTT.

The chain is built from TRBV6-2 or TRBV6-3 and TRBJ2-2, with D perhaps matching TRBD2 (7 bases). V was shortened by 8 bases and J by 5 bases, with 18 bases between the two germline ends. There are 15 residues in the CDR3. Per germline, CDR1 MNHEY and CDR2 SVGEGT. The CDR3 reads CASAGGGAWTGELFF. The CDR3, as DNA: TGTGCCAGCGCTGGTGGGGGGGCATGGACCGGGGAGCTGTTTTTT.

This clonotype was observed a handful of times. The rearrangement uses TRBV10-3 and TRBJ2-5; D is unclear. V was clipped by 0 bases and J by 9 bases, with 8 bases between them. Germline-derived CDR1 and CDR2 are ENHRY and SYGVKD. This CDR3 spans 12 amino acids. The CDR3 region is CAISESTSAQYF. The CDR3 bases are TGTGCCATCAGTGAGTCGACAAGCGCCCAGTACTTC.

This clonotype was counted between two and nine times. V gene TRBV12-3 or TRBV12-4 combines with J gene TRBJ2-2, with 10 nucleotides matching TRBD2. V shed 0 bases, J shed 3 bases, and the junction held 10 bases outside the gene matches. The CDR3 has 19 amino acids. Written as DNA, the CDR3 is TGTGCCAGCAGTTTAGCTCTAGCGGGAGTACGGGACCACACCGGGGAGCTGTTTTTT. Translating it yields CASSLALAGVRDHTGELFF.

The genes are TRBV28 and TRBJ2-5; 8 positions match TRBD2. V was clipped by 4 bases and J by 8 bases; unmatched bases: 12. Germline loops: CDR1 MDHEN, CDR2 SYDVKM. The CDR3 is 15 residues long. The chain's CDR3 is CASSSPQRGTSTQYF. The CDR3 bases are TGTGCCAGCAGTTCCCCCCAGCGGGGGACCTCAACCCAGTACTTC.

The chain links TRBV20-1 to TRBJ2-7; 7 nucleotides align to TRBD1. The V gene end was trimmed by 5 bases and the J gene end by 6 bases; junction bases not matched to a gene: 4. CDR3 length: 11 amino acids. Germline assignment: CDR1 DFQATT and CDR2 SNEGSKA (reference sequence). DNA for the CDR3: TGCAGTGCTCCTCGGACAGGCGAGCAGTACTTC. It is translated as CSAPRTGEQYF.

V and J are TRBV6-6 and TRBJ2-1; 8 nucleotides match TRBD2. CDR1 and CDR2 (germline): MNHNY, SVGAGI (reference sequence). The trim removed 3 bases at V and 13 bases at J, leaving 2 bases unmatched. CDR3 length equals 11 residues. The CDR3 region is CASSYRTSQFF. CDR3 nucleotides: TGTGCCAGCAGTTATCGGACTAGCCAGTTCTTC.

This clonotype was seen ten or more times. CDR3: CASSLGLAGSTDTQYF. CDR3 in DNA: TGTGCCAGCAGCTTAGGCCTAGCGGGAAGCACAGATACGCAGTATTTT. The rearrangement links TRBV7-2 to TRBJ2-3; 9 bases are a match to TRBD2. The germline V gene encodes CDR1 SGHTA and CDR2 FQGNSA. The V and J ends lost 1 base and 0 bases, in that order; junction bases with no gene match: 2. This CDR3 has 16 residues.

The genes are TRBV28 and TRBJ2-1, with TRBD2 matching over 10 bases. This CDR3 region has 16 residues. J was trimmed by 6 bases and V by 4 bases; bases with no gene match: 9. Per the germline V gene, CDR1 is MDHEN and CDR2 is SYDVKM. The CDR3 loop reads CASSSAGSGRPNEQFF. The CDR3 region has the DNA TGTGCCAGCAGTTCCGCCGGTAGCGGGAGGCCCAATGAGCAGTTCTTC.

The V and J genes are TRBV10-3 and TRBJ1-1; D is uncertain. The V gene's germline CDR1 is ENHRY and CDR2 SYGVKD. Trimming left V 7 bases short and J 0 bases short, with 9 bases between. This CDR3 region has 13 residues. As DNA, the CDR3 is TGTGCCATCAATGCCGGGATGAACACTGAAGCTTTCTTT. It yields the protein CAINAGMNTEAFF.

This clonotype was observed a few times. The chain uses TRBV29-1 and TRBJ2-1; no firm D call. Deletions cut 4 bases from V and 4 bases from J, with 8 bases between. The germline V gene encodes CDR1 SQVTM and CDR2 ANQGSEA. The CDR3 has 12 amino acids. This CDR3 reads CSVGTAYNEQFF. The CDR3 bases are TGCAGCGTTGGTACAGCGTACAATGAGCAGTTCTTC.

Only a few counts were recorded for this clonotype. The rearrangement links TRBV12-3 or TRBV12-4 to TRBJ2-3, with D perhaps matching TRBD2 (6 bases). Trimming left V 3 bases short and J 0 bases short, with 13 bases between. The CDR3 loop spans 16 amino acids. The CDR3 DNA sequence: TGTGCCAGCAGTTTGGAGGGCCTTACTAGCACAGATACGCAGTATTTT. It specifies CASSLEGLTSTDTQYF.